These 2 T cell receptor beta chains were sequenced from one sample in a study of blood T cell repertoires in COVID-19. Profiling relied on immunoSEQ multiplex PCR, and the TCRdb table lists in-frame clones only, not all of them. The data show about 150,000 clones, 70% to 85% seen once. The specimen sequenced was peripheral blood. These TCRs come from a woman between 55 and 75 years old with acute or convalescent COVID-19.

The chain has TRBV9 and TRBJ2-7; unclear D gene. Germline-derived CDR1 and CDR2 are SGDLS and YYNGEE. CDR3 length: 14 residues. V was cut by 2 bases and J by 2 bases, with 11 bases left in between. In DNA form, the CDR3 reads TGTGCCAGCAGCGTTGCCGGGTCTACCTACGAGCAGTACTTC. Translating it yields CASSVAGSTYEQYF.

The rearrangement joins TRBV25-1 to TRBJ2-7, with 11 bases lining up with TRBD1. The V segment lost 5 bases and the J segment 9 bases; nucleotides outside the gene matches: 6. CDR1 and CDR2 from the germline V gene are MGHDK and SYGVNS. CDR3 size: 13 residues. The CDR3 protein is CASSKVGTGGQYF. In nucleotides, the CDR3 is TGTGCCAGCAGTAAAGTGGGGACAGGGGGGCAGTACTTC.